This is a list of T cell receptor beta chains from one sample in a study of blood T cell repertoires in COVID-19. Sequencing was performed with immunoSEQ multiplex PCR; in TCRdb, only in-frame clones are kept and a portion is missing. Among 300,000 to 400,000 clones listed, around 88% were seen once. The sample was peripheral blood. The source is a woman aged 30 to 39 with COVID-19, enrolled during active disease. CDR3s include the opening cysteine and the closing phenylalanine or tryptophan. Fields, in order: clone size, V gene, D gene, J gene, CDR3 protein, CDR3 DNA. The D gene is left open where the match is weak. Clone size is not always given. Where it is, it says once, few, many or a class for expanded clones.

abundance: .
v_gene: TRBV2
d_gene: .
j_gene: TRBJ1-1
CDR3aa: CASSELRGNTEAFF
CDR3nt: TGTGCCAGCAGTGAATTGAGAGGGAACACTGAAGCTTTCTTT

abundance: .
v_gene: TRBV12-5
d_gene: TRBD1
j_gene: TRBJ2-2
CDR3aa: CASAVQGASTGELFF
CDR3nt: TGTGCTAGTGCCGTACAGGGGGCAAGCACCGGGGAGCTGTTTTTT

abundance: .
v_gene: TRBV18
d_gene: TRBD2
j_gene: TRBJ2-3
CDR3aa: CASSAASGGGTDTQYF
CDR3nt: TGTGCCAGCTCAGCGGCTAGCGGGGGTGGCACAGATACGCAGTATTTT

abundance: .
v_gene: TRBV18
d_gene: TRBD1
j_gene: TRBJ1-5
CDR3aa: CASSPRPASGTGGEPQHF
CDR3nt: TGTGCCAGCTCACCACGGCCGGCCTCGGGGACAGGGGGTGAGCCCCAGCATTTT

abundance: .
v_gene: TRBV6-4
d_gene: TRBD1
j_gene: TRBJ1-1
CDR3aa: CASSAGTGGSTEAFF
CDR3nt: TGTGCCAGCAGTGCCGGAACAGGGGGCTCGACTGAAGCTTTCTTT

abundance: .
v_gene: TRBV5-4
d_gene: .
j_gene: TRBJ1-1
CDR3aa: CASSPGSTQEAFF
CDR3nt: TGTGCCAGCAGCCCTGGGAGTACCCAGGAAGCTTTCTTT

abundance: once
v_gene: TRBV7-8
d_gene: .
j_gene: TRBJ2-5
CDR3aa: CASSLTGQNQETQYF
CDR3nt: TGTGCCAGCAGCTTGACAGGCCAGAATCAAGAGACCCAGTACTTC

abundance: .
v_gene: TRBV27
d_gene: .
j_gene: TRBJ1-2
CDR3aa: CASSLTFQSGYTF
CDR3nt: TGTGCCAGCAGTTTAACATTCCAGTCAGGCTACACCTTC

abundance: .
v_gene: TRBV3-1/TRBV3-2
d_gene: .
j_gene: TRBJ1-5
CDR3aa: CASSVSGNQPQHF
CDR3nt: TGTGCCAGCAGCGTGTCAGGGAATCAGCCCCAGCATTTT

abundance: .
v_gene: TRBV12-3/TRBV12-4
d_gene: TRBD1
j_gene: TRBJ1-2
CDR3aa: CASSWTGGGGYTF
CDR3nt: TGTGCCAGCAGCTGGACAGGGGGAGGAGGCTACACCTTC

abundance: .
v_gene: TRBV27
d_gene: .
j_gene: TRBJ1-2
CDR3aa: CASSSLNLEGGYTF
CDR3nt: TGTGCCAGCAGTTCCCTTAACTTGGAGGGGGGCTACACCTTC

abundance: .
v_gene: TRBV6-5
d_gene: .
j_gene: TRBJ2-7
CDR3aa: CASRSGSAYEQYF
CDR3nt: TGTGCCAGCAGGTCAGGATCTGCCTACGAGCAGTACTTC

abundance: once
v_gene: TRBV6-1
d_gene: .
j_gene: TRBJ2-7
CDR3aa: CASSEDYISYEQYF
CDR3nt: TGTGCCAGCAGTGAAGATTACATAAGTTACGAGCAGTACTTC

abundance: .
v_gene: TRBV7-2
d_gene: .
j_gene: TRBJ1-5
CDR3aa: CASSKDRTNQPQHF
CDR3nt: TGTGCCAGCAGTAAGGACAGAACGAATCAGCCCCAGCATTTT

abundance: .
v_gene: TRBV7-3
d_gene: TRBD2
j_gene: TRBJ2-5
CDR3aa: CASSLLAGGPETQYF
CDR3nt: TGTGCCAGCAGCTTACTAGCGGGGGGGCCAGAGACCCAGTACTTC

abundance: .
v_gene: TRBV5-4
d_gene: .
j_gene: TRBJ2-3
CDR3aa: CASSLQGTDTQYF
CDR3nt: TGTGCCAGCAGCTTGCAGGGCACAGATACGCAGTATTTT

abundance: .
v_gene: TRBV7-2
d_gene: .
j_gene: TRBJ1-5
CDR3aa: CASSLWPQPQHF
CDR3nt: TGTGCCAGCAGCTTATGGCCTCAGCCCCAGCATTTT

abundance: .
v_gene: TRBV30
d_gene: .
j_gene: TRBJ1-4
CDR3aa: CAWSLATNEKLFF
CDR3nt: TGTGCCTGGAGCCTCGCAACTAATGAAAAACTGTTTTTT

abundance: .
v_gene: TRBV29-1
d_gene: .
j_gene: TRBJ1-1
CDR3aa: CSVVPVPGAWNTEAFF
CDR3nt: TGCAGCGTCGTCCCGGTGCCAGGGGCCTGGAACACTGAAGCTTTCTTT

abundance: .
v_gene: TRBV15
d_gene: .
j_gene: TRBJ2-1
CDR3aa: CATSQGADNEQFF
CDR3nt: TGTGCCACCAGCCAAGGGGCCGACAATGAGCAGTTCTTC

abundance: .
v_gene: TRBV4-1
d_gene: TRBD2
j_gene: TRBJ2-3
CDR3aa: CASSQIAGGVTDTQYF
CDR3nt: TGCGCCAGCAGCCAAATAGCGGGGGGGGTCACAGATACGCAGTATTTT

abundance: .
v_gene: TRBV19
d_gene: TRBD1
j_gene: TRBJ2-5
CDR3aa: CASSNIFNPGQGNQETQYF
CDR3nt: TGTGCCAGTAGTAACATTTTCAACCCGGGACAGGGTAACCAAGAGACCCAGTACTTC

abundance: .
v_gene: TRBV6-6
d_gene: TRBD1
j_gene: TRBJ1-2
CDR3aa: CASGTGVGGYTF
CDR3nt: TGTGCCAGCGGGACAGGGGTAGGGGGCTACACCTTC

abundance: .
v_gene: TRBV2
d_gene: TRBD1
j_gene: TRBJ1-4
CDR3aa: CASSEVDRGKATNEKLFF
CDR3nt: TGTGCCAGCAGTGAGGTAGACAGGGGAAAGGCAACTAATGAAAAACTGTTTTTT